The clone carrying this T cell receptor (beta chain) was found many times. The antigen is undetermined. This sample stems from a study of identical twins. V lost 3 bases and J 4 bases, leaving 10 bases between the germline ends. CDR3 length equals 13 residues. A template switching step contributed a universal primer site, while unique molecular identifiers were present in the cDNA. MiXCR, applied by TCRdb to the 5' RACE reads, yields one record per CDR3 protein. The sample comprises 400,000 to 500,000 distinct CDR3 sequences, less than 20% of which are singletons, and roughly an eighth rests with the top ten. Study-wide points: Conclusions relied on cross-sectional statistical analysis, not following the same donors. It was possible that invariant MAIT and iNKT cells partly confounded the zero-insertion analyses.

Healthy Caucasians, and only they, were the donors. The clonotype comes from a man between 45 and 60 years old in good health. This sequence joins TRBV12-3 or TRBV12-4 and TRBJ2-7, with D perhaps TRBD1 (6 bases). The material sequenced was naive T cells sorted from blood. CDR3 nucleotide sequence: TGTGCCAGCAGTTTGGGGGACACGTACGAGCAGTACTTC. This gives the protein CASSLGDTYEQYF.